The source of this T cell receptor beta chain is a study of blood T cells in healthy people across ages. A second PCR, run for roughly 7 to 11 cycles, used a sample-barcoded 5' primer plus a J-beta primer mix. From the 5' RACE reads, TCRdb called clonotypes with MiXCR, one entry per CDR3 protein. The sample comprises about 590,000 distinct CDR3 sequences, less than 35% of which are singletons, and around 16% rests with the top ten. General observations from the study: It was not possible, with unsorted PBMCs, to conclusively compare naive and antigen-experienced cells. Donors of long life had a larger count of naive CD4+ cells and greater diversity than aged donors.

About this clonotype itself: Its antigen remains unknown. The junction shows a germline mismatch at one end, possibly a read error.

This CDR3 contains 15 residues. Germline CDR1 and CDR2: SEHNR and FQNEAQ (reference sequence). This chain uses TRBV7-9 with TRBJ1-2; the D is unclear. The TCR originated in a woman of 80 years or more in good health. Sequencing used blood. This chain's CDR3 is CASSLEVALRYGYIF. CDR3 sequence (DNA): TGTGCCAGCAGCTTAGAAGTCGCGTTACGATATGGCTACATCTTC.